This passage covers 28 T cell receptor beta chains from one sample sequenced in a study of blood T cell repertoires in COVID-19. Profiled with immunoSEQ multiplex PCR; TCRdb holds only in-frame clones, not every one. The sample has around 440,000 clones, approximately 88% seen once; the top ten hold roughly an eighth. Sequencing was performed on peripheral blood. The receptors were gathered from a woman aged 45-59 years with COVID-19, enrolled during active disease.

The V and J genes are TRBV14 and TRBJ2-4; TRBD2 aligns across 8 bases. Germline V gene data show CDR1 as SGHDN and CDR2 as FVKESK. V dropped 4 bases and J dropped 5; count of bases not matched to a gene: 19. This CDR3 comprises 19 residues. This chain's CDR3 is CASSLGRESPSQRENIQYF. DNA of the CDR3: TGTGCCAGCAGCCTCGGGAGGGAATCCCCCTCGCAAAGGGAAAACATTCAGTACTTC.

This chain uses TRBV29-1 with TRBJ1-1; the match to TRBD1 covers 7 bases. Germline V gene lookup returns CDR1 SQVTM and CDR2 ANQGSEA. The ends lost 3 bases at V and 7 bases at J; junction bases unmatched: 8. The CDR3 has 13 residues. The CDR3 sequence is CSVEAGGIGEAFF. The DNA for the CDR3 is TGCAGCGTTGAGGCAGGGGGGATTGGTGAAGCTTTCTTT.

The V gene is TRBV5-1, the J gene TRBJ2-3; 14 positions match TRBD2. The CDR3 totals 17 residues. CDR1 is SGHRS, CDR2 YFSETQ, per germline. The J segment lost 5 bases and the V segment lost 4 bases, leaving 9 bases of the junction unmatched. The CDR3: CASSPGLAGGAGDTQYF. The CDR3 DNA is TGCGCCAGCAGCCCCGGACTAGCGGGGGGCGCGGGAGATACGCAGTATTTT.

V and J are TRBV5-1 and TRBJ2-3, with D possibly matching TRBD2 (6 bases). The CDR3 is made up of 17 amino acids. V lost 0 bases and J 1 base, leaving 15 bases between the germline ends. Germline V gene lookup returns CDR1 SGHRS and CDR2 YFSETQ. CDR3 nucleotide sequence: TGCGCCAGCAGCTTGGGAGGGGACTTGGGTGGCACAGATACGCAGTATTTT. Encoded protein: CASSLGGDLGGTDTQYF. Full variable domain (remainder filled in from reference TRBV5-1 and TRBJ2-3): KAGVTQTPRYLIKTRGQQVTLSCSPISGHRSVSWYQQTPGQGLQFLFEYFSETQRNKGNFPGRFSGRQFSNSRSEMNVSTLELGDSALYLCASSLGGDLGGTDTQYFGPGTRLTVL.

The genes are TRBV3-1 (or the pseudogene TRBV3-2) and TRBJ1-1; maybe TRBD1 (6 bases). The CDR3 has 14 amino acids. Germline V CDR1 and CDR2: LGHDT, YNNKEL (reference sequence). V gave up 4 bases and J gave up 5 bases, with 14 bases separating them. The CDR3, as DNA: TGTGCCAGCAGCCCGGGGTCAGGGGAGACTGAAGCTTTCTTT. Protein product: CASSPGSGETEAFF.

V usage is TRBV7-9 and J usage is TRBJ1-4; TRBD1 might be the D (6 bases). CDR1 and CDR2 from the germline V gene are SEHNR and FQNEAQ (reference sequence). The CDR3 is made up of 15 amino acids. V lost 4 bases and J 8 bases, leaving 17 bases between the germline ends. The CDR3 sequence: CASSSAQGRGEKLFF. The CDR3 DNA reads TGTGCCAGCAGCTCAGCGCAGGGGAGAGGAGAAAAACTGTTTTTT.

The V and J genes are TRBV29-1 and TRBJ2-1; 9 bases line up with TRBD2. Per germline, CDR1 SQVTM and CDR2 ANQGSEA. CDR3 length equals 12 residues. Unmatched junction bases numbered 4, after V lost 4 bases and J lost 9 bases. CDR3 sequence: CSVGGGASEQFF. The CDR3 DNA sequence: TGCAGCGTTGGCGGGGGGGCCTCTGAGCAGTTCTTC.

The rearrangement uses TRBV6-5 and TRBJ2-6; a weak D match, TRBD1 (6 bases). Trimming pared 7 bases from V and 3 bases from J, leaving 10 bases between. The germline gives CDR1 MNHEY, CDR2 SVGAGI. The CDR3 covers 14 residues. The CDR3 sequence is CASTLGGGANVLTF. In DNA form, the CDR3 reads TGTGCCAGCACTCTAGGGGGTGGGGCCAACGTCCTGACTTTC.

J is TRBJ1-2 and V is TRBV7-2; 7 bases are a match to TRBD1. CDR3 size: 13 residues. V dropped 2 bases and J dropped 5; count of bases not matched to a gene: 2. The V gene's germline CDR1 is SGHTA and CDR2 FQGNSA. The CDR3 region is CASSLIQGYGYTF. CDR3 sequence (DNA): TGTGCCAGCAGCTTAATACAGGGGTATGGCTACACCTTC.

This clone appeared once. J is TRBJ1-1 and V is TRBV6-5; weak D call: TRBD1 (5 bases). Germline CDR1 MNHEY, CDR2 SVGAGI. V was trimmed by 2 bases and J by 1 base, leaving 8 bases between them. The CDR3 runs 14 residues. The CDR3 spells CASSYLGENTEAFF. The CDR3, as DNA: TGTGCCAGCAGTTACCTAGGGGAGAACACTGAAGCTTTCTTT.

The gene calls are TRBV9 and TRBJ2-2; TRBD2 aligns across 10 bases. Per the germline V gene, CDR1 is SGDLS and CDR2 is YYNGEE. Trimming removed 0 bases from V and 4 bases from J; junction bases left unmatched: 3. The CDR3 is made up of 16 amino acids. The CDR3 protein is CASSVASGGATGELFF. CDR3 nucleotide sequence: TGTGCCAGCAGCGTAGCCAGCGGGGGGGCCACCGGGGAGCTGTTTTTT.

The chain has TRBV28 and TRBJ1-3; no definite D call. This CDR3 is built from 15 residues. V lost 6 bases and J 0 bases, leaving 12 bases between the germline ends. CDR1 and CDR2 (germline): MDHEN, SYDVKM. The CDR3 region has the DNA TGTGCCAGCAGCCCTGACTATAGCTCTGGAAACACCATATATTTT. Its translation: CASSPDYSSGNTIYF.

This chain connects TRBV19 to TRBJ1-2; D is perhaps TRBD1 (6 bases). Trimming removed 8 bases at V and 5 bases at J, with 24 bases between. Germline-derived CDR1 and CDR2 are LNHDA and SQIVND (reference sequence). CDR3 length equals 16 residues. DNA of the CDR3: TGTGCCAGTCAATCCGCTGGACAGCCAGGCGTGTATGGCTACACCTTC. The encoded protein is CASQSAGQPGVYGYTF.

Only one count was recorded for this clone. The CDR3 here is CASSFQGDVTQYF. CDR3 bases: TGTGCCAGCAGTTTCCAGGGTGACGTTACGCAGTATTTT. This chain links TRBV28 with TRBJ2-3; D perhaps matches TRBD1 (5 bases). Germline values: CDR1 MDHEN, CDR2 SYDVKM. The CDR3 contains 13 residues. V was trimmed by 3 bases and J by 8 bases, leaving 12 bases between them.

This CDR3 reads CASSSTGAWANTEAFF. The DNA of the CDR3 is TGTGCCAGCAGCTCGACAGGGGCTTGGGCCAACACTGAAGCTTTCTTT. This chain joins TRBV7-9 and TRBJ1-1; TRBD1 matches at 8 bases. The V segment lost 4 bases and the J segment 2 bases; nucleotides outside the gene matches: 9. The germline V gene has CDR1 SEHNR and CDR2 FQNEAQ (reference sequence). The CDR3 spans 16 residues.

This clone was recorded a few times. This chain connects TRBV29-1 to TRBJ1-2, with D possibly being TRBD1 (5 bases). Germline assignment: CDR1 SQVTM and CDR2 ANQGSEA. The length of the CDR3 is 13 residues. Trimming removed 6 bases from V and 3 bases from J, with 14 bases in between. As DNA, the CDR3 is TGCAGCGTCGTTGCGGGGGGGTACTATGGCTACACCTTC. Protein product: CSVVAGGYYGYTF.

This clone was counted only a few times. V and J are TRBV30 and TRBJ1-5, with D perhaps matching TRBD1 (5 bases). V lost 7 bases and J lost 3, with 10 bases in between. CDR1 is GTSNPN and CDR2 is SVGIG in the germline V gene (reference sequence). The CDR3 covers 12 residues. CDR3 in amino acids: CAYSRDNQPQHF. Written as DNA, the CDR3 is TGTGCCTATAGCAGGGACAATCAGCCCCAGCATTTT.

CDR3 DNA: TGTGCCTGGAGCCCAGACAGATACACTGAAGCTTTCTTT. It specifies CAWSPDRYTEAFF. This sequence joins TRBV30 and TRBJ1-1; D perhaps matches TRBD1 (5 bases). The germline V gene encodes CDR1 GTSNPN and CDR2 SVGIG (reference sequence). The CDR3 has 13 amino acids. Between the trimmed V and J ends, which lost 3 bases and 3 bases, there was a span of 11 bases.

The V and J genes are TRBV28 and TRBJ1-4, with D possibly TRBD1 on 6 matching bases. The germline V gene has CDR1 MDHEN and CDR2 SYDVKM. With 5 bases removed from V and 8 bases from J, the gap between germline ends came to 24 bases. This CDR3 is 17 amino acids long. The CDR3 here is CASSLIGGTGLGEKLFF. The CDR3 DNA reads TGTGCCAGCAGTCTTATAGGGGGAACAGGGTTAGGGGAAAAACTGTTTTTT.

V is TRBV5-1 and J is TRBJ2-2; D perhaps matches TRBD1 (5 bases). Germline-derived CDR1 and CDR2 are SGHRS and YFSETQ. The CDR3 has 15 residues. Trimming took off 2 bases at V and 3 bases at J, with 11 bases between the two ends. The CDR3 nucleotides read TGCGCCAGCAGCTTTTCCAGCAGGGACACCGGGGAGCTGTTTTTT. Encoded protein: CASSFSSRDTGELFF.

The V and J genes are TRBV28 and TRBJ1-3; 8 bases match TRBD1. CDR1 is MDHEN, CDR2 SYDVKM, per germline. V shed 0 bases and J 8 bases; nucleotides not matched to a gene: 6. This CDR3 contains 15 residues. CDR3 DNA sequence: TGTGCCAGCAGTTTATGGGCGACAGGGGAAGACACCATATATTTT. Translating gives CASSLWATGEDTIYF.

The V gene is TRBV5-6, the J gene TRBJ1-2; weak D call: TRBD1 (5 bases). Trimming removed 0 bases at V and 4 bases at J, with 10 bases between. Germline V gene lookup returns CDR1 SGHDT and CDR2 YYEEEE. The CDR3 loop spans 14 amino acids. The chain's CDR3 is CASSLAGRPYGYTF. In nucleotides, the CDR3 is TGTGCCAGCAGCTTGGCAGGGCGACCCTATGGCTACACCTTC.

A single count supports this clone. The genes are TRBV24-1 and TRBJ1-2; TRBD1 agrees at 9 bases. V shed 4 bases and J 4 bases; nucleotides not matched to a gene: 6. The CDR3 spans 15 residues. Germline lookup yields CDR1 KGHDR and CDR2 SFDVKD. CDR3 nucleotide sequence: TGTGCCACCAGTGACCCTGGACAGGGGAGCTATGGCTACACCTTC. Its translation: CATSDPGQGSYGYTF.

The V and J genes are TRBV5-1 and TRBJ1-5, with a weak D call TRBD1 (6 bases). The germline V gene has CDR1 SGHRS and CDR2 YFSETQ. V was clipped by 0 bases and J by 5 bases, with 15 bases between them. The CDR3 spans 16 residues. The CDR3 loop reads CASSLGTVNGDQPQHF. The CDR3 DNA reads TGCGCCAGCAGCTTGGGGACAGTGAACGGGGATCAGCCCCAGCATTTT. Complete variable domain (other parts from reference TRBV5-1 and TRBJ1-5): KAGVTQTPRYLIKTRGQQVTLSCSPISGHRSVSWYQQTPGQGLQFLFEYFSETQRNKGNFPGRFSGRQFSNSRSEMNVSTLELGDSALYLCASSLGTVNGDQPQHFGDGTRLSIL.

With respect to this clone: This sample also contains other DNA sequences that code for the same CDR3. The rearrangement uses TRBV5-1 and TRBJ1-2; D might be TRBD1 (6 bases). Germline values: CDR1 SGHRS, CDR2 YFSETQ. V lost 2 bases to trimming and J lost 3 bases, with 8 bases between them. The CDR3 runs to 13 residues. CDR3: CASSLQGDYGYTF. In nucleotides, the CDR3 is TGCGCCAGCAGCTTACAGGGTGACTATGGCTACACCTTC.

The CDR3 here is CASFKSGEQYF. The CDR3, as DNA: TGTGCCAGCTTCAAAAGCGGGGAGCAGTACTTC. V usage is TRBV7-9 and J usage is TRBJ2-7, with a possible D match to TRBD2 (6 bases). CDR1 is SEHNR and CDR2 is FQNEAQ in the germline V gene (reference sequence). Trimming removed 8 bases from V and 7 bases from J, with 12 bases in between. The CDR3 contains 11 residues.

There are a few counts of this clone. The CDR3 region is CASSPRTVSGNTIYF. The CDR3 nucleotides are TGCGCCAGCAGCCCGCGGACAGTCTCTGGAAACACCATATATTTT. The chain is built from TRBV4-1 and TRBJ1-3; the D gene is possibly TRBD1 (6 bases). V was cut by 4 bases and J by 0 bases, with 10 bases left in between. This CDR3 spans 15 amino acids. Germline V lookup: CDR1 MGHRA, CDR2 YSYEKL.

V and J are TRBV24-1 and TRBJ1-6; TRBD1 matches 7 bases. After removal of 2 bases from V and 7 bases from J, the junction contained 7 bases not matched to a gene. The CDR3 runs to 16 residues. Germline V CDR1 and CDR2: KGHDR, SFDVKD. CDR3 sequence reads: CATSDSWTGRNSPLHF. The CDR3 DNA is TGTGCCACCAGTGATTCATGGACAGGTAGGAATTCACCCCTCCACTTT.